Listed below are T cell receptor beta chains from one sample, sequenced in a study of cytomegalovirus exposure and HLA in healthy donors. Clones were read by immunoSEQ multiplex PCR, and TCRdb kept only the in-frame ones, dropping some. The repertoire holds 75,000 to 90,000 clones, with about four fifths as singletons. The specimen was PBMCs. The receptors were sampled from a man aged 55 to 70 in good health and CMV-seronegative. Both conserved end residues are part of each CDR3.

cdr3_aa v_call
CSARIYNEQFF TRBV20-1
CAISPGQEVETQYF TRBV10-3
CASSRDRGGFEQYF TRBV6-1
CASSQAGGSEQYF TRBV14
CASSWGGTSGQETQYF TRBV5-6
CAWSPTGGGAFSNQPQHF TRBV30
CASGQGGHIDTF TRBV5-1
CASSPRTGTGIEKLFF TRBV19
CASSRTRTDRTEAFF TRBV2
CASSPPSRRSQETQYF TRBV18
CASTQASPRLYTQYF TRBV6-5
CASSHTGAYDNTGELFF TRBV5-1
CASRGTGPTGELFF TRBV14
CASSLFRTSVQETQYF TRBV5-1
CASSQERGQGATGELFF TRBV4-2
CSVHRASYTF TRBV29-1
CASSGTDRFNSPLHF TRBV18
CASSLALQTVGGAYF TRBV11-2
CASTMGSRGIMEQYF TRBV19
CASSLVESTEAFF TRBV7-6
CASSISQLALTDTQYF TRBV19
CASWEPTGPRNIQYF TRBV6-1
CASSVRGQSPLGSYGYTF TRBV21-1
CASSLGLAGAETQYF TRBV5-6
CASSLRGKGEKLFF TRBV13
CASSSRHEQYF TRBV5-5
CSPRGVNHEQFF TRBV29-1
CSVEDGSGQDYYTF TRBV29-1
CASSKDRANYGYTF TRBV6-1
CASSPTDGQLNEKLFF TRBV9
CASSLTGQDSNEKLFF TRBV5-1
CASSSGITNTGELFF TRBV6-1
CATSRDPGAVEQFF TRBV15
CAISMTGLYEQYF TRBV10-3
CASSLSGASSTDTQYF TRBV5-1
CASSQDRQTNQPQHF TRBV4-2
CAIRSSGGAYEQYF TRBV10-3
CASIGGPNYGYTF TRBV21-1
CASSNVGTLNTGELFF TRBV25-1